These 6 T cell receptor beta chains were sequenced from one sample in a study of T cells after yellow fever vaccination. TCRdb reprocessed the 5' RACE reads via MiXCR and lists one record per CDR3 protein. The sample records 250,000 to 400,000 distinct CDR3 sequences, 4% to 5.5% being singletons. The specimen comprised PBMCs, sampled 15 days after the yellow fever booster vaccination. All receptors derive from a man aged 18 to 30 who received the YFV17D yellow fever vaccine.

This clonotype has at least ten counts. V gene TRBV6-2 or TRBV6-3 combines with J gene TRBJ2-1; D is undetermined. Germline V gene sequence: CDR1 MNHEY, CDR2 SVGEGT. V was clipped by 6 bases and J by 13 bases, with 10 bases between them. CDR3 length: 10 amino acids. The CDR3 DNA follows: TGTGCCAGCAGCTCTACCGGACAGTTCTTC. Translated, it gives CASSSTGQFF.

In its sample, this clonotype was seen many times. This chain uses TRBV7-9 with TRBJ2-3; D is possibly TRBD2 (5 bases). CDR3 size: 16 residues. The germline CDR1 and CDR2 sequences are SEHNR and FQNEAQ (reference sequence). V dropped 6 bases and J dropped 4 bases, with 20 bases sitting between them. The CDR3: CASSFNLRGLADTQYF. CDR3 nucleotide sequence: TGTGCCAGCAGTTTCAATTTGCGAGGGCTCGCAGATACGCAGTATTTT. The full variable domain, its missing parts supplied by reference TRBV7-9 and TRBJ2-3, is DTGVSQNPRHKITKRGQNVTFRCDPISEHNRLYWYRQTLGQGPEFLTYFQNEAQLEKSRLLSDRFSAERPKGSFSTLEIQRTEQGDSAMYLCASSFNLRGLADTQYFGPGTRLTVL.

There are a few counts of this clonotype. The CDR3 DNA sequence: TGTGCCAGCAGTTTGACTAGCGGGGAAAGCACAGATACGCAGTATTTT. The encoded protein is CASSLTSGESTDTQYF. The V and J genes are TRBV28 and TRBJ2-3, with TRBD2 matching 11 bases. With 3 bases clipped from V and 0 bases from J, the junction kept 2 bases outside the gene matches. The CDR3 covers 16 residues. Germline V gene sequence: CDR1 MDHEN, CDR2 SYDVKM.

This clonotype was found many times. The V call is TRBV4-3, the J call TRBJ2-3, with D maybe TRBD1 (6 bases). Between the trimmed V and J ends, which lost 3 bases and 11 bases, there was a span of 12 bases. The CDR3 consists of 12 residues. Germline-derived CDR1 and CDR2 are LGHNA and YSLEER. The CDR3 loop is CASSQAQGMQYF. CDR3 coding DNA: TGCGCCAGCAGCCAGGCACAGGGCATGCAGTATTTT.

This clonotype was seen only a few times. The rearrangement links TRBV5-1 to TRBJ2-5, with TRBD1 matching 7 bases. CDR1 and CDR2 from the germline V gene are SGHRS and YFSETQ. The CDR3 is made up of 14 amino acids. V dropped 2 bases and J dropped 2; count of bases not matched to a gene: 3. The CDR3 reads CASSLMTGQETQYF. CDR3 in DNA: TGCGCCAGCAGCTTAATGACAGGGCAAGAGACCCAGTACTTC.

Many counts were recorded for this clonotype. The chain joins TRBV24-1 to TRBJ2-3, with D maybe TRBD1 (6 bases). V was clipped by 5 bases and J by 1 base, with 6 bases between them. The V gene's germline CDR1 is KGHDR and CDR2 SFDVKD. The CDR3 is 13 residues long. The CDR3 DNA follows: TGTGCCACCAGTGCAGGGGGCACAGATACGCAGTATTTT. Amino acid sequence: CATSAGGTDTQYF.